This TCR beta chain derives from a study of metastatic and nonmetastatic thyroid tumors. Study-level information: Thyroid patients, malignant and benign, had repertoires compared across blood and tumor or nodule tissue.

No treatment of any kind had been given to any patient before thyroid surgery. TCRdb re-called the PCR reads through MiXCR. The table has roughly 8,000 clones, about 26% seen once. After removal of 2 bases from V and 3 bases from J, the junction contained 6 bases not matched to a gene. CDR1 is LGHDT and CDR2 is YNNKEL in the germline V gene (reference sequence). The CDR3 runs to 15 residues. The receptor comes from a female donor with papillary thyroid cancer or a benign thyroid nodule (not recorded which). Some clones in this sample may be carry-over from other donors' samples. The gene calls are TRBV3-1 and TRBJ2-5; 7 bases are a match to TRBD2. Specimen: adjacent normal tissue. CDR3 in amino acids: CASSQRTAGEETQYF. CDR3 DNA: TGTGCCAGCAGCCAAAGGACGGCGGGAGAAGAGACCCAGTACTTC.